One and the same sample provided the 24 T cell receptor beta chains below, sequenced in a study of CD8 T cells in Susac syndrome (dated by TCRdb to between 2018 and 2021). Libraries were made using the immunoSEQ multiplex PCR assay. RNA was extracted with the RNeasy kit and 0.5 to 1 ug was reverse transcribed using random hexamers. TCRdb's own reprocessing of the public reads used fastp at Q25 and MiXCR and kept productive beta chains. All rows with the same CDR3 protein become a single entry with the most common DNA and genes. This sample lists 200,000 or so distinct CDR3 sequences; roughly 96% were detected once. The ten largest clones capture 0.093% of the sample. The sample consisted of CD4+ T cells from PBMCs. These receptors were taken from a human donor with multiple sclerosis.

This clonotype has more than one count but fewer than ten. The chain recombines TRBV12-3 or TRBV12-4 with TRBJ1-1; D not certain. This CDR3 has 13 amino acids. V dropped 1 base and J dropped 1 base, with 4 bases sitting between them. CDR3 nucleotides: TGTGCCAGCAGTTTAGTGGGGAACACTGAAGCTTTCTTT. Protein product: CASSLVGNTEAFF.

This chain connects TRBV4-2 to TRBJ1-5; no reliable D call. Germline V gene lookup returns CDR1 LGHNA and CDR2 YNFKEQ. The V end lost 0 bases, the J end lost 6 bases, and 6 bases lay between the germline ends. CDR3 length: 13 amino acids. The CDR3 protein is CASSQDFAQPQHF. CDR3 DNA sequence: TGTGCCAGCAGCCAAGATTTTGCTCAGCCCCAGCATTTT.

The rearrangement links TRBV30 to TRBJ2-1; D is unresolved. The CDR3 extends over 11 amino acids. Trimming took 5 bases from V and 3 from J, leaving 5 bases between them. Looked up from germline, CDR1 is GTSNPN and CDR2 is SVGIG (reference sequence). The DNA of the CDR3 is TGTGCCTGGGCCCACTACAATGAGCAGTTCTTC. It is translated as CAWAHYNEQFF. Using reference TRBV30 and TRBJ2-1 for the parts outside the CDR3, the full variable domain is SQTIHQWPATLVQPVGSPLSLECTVEGTSNPNLYWYRQAAGRGLQLLFYSVGIGQISSEVPQNLSASRPQDRQFILSSKKLLLSDSGFYLCAWAHYNEQFFGPGTRLTVL.

This clonotype was seen a handful of times. The rearrangement uses TRBV30 and TRBJ1-6; D is undetermined. The CDR3 contains 14 residues. V lost 2 bases and J lost 10, with 15 bases in between. Germline V lookup: CDR1 GTSNPN, CDR2 SVGIG (reference sequence). CDR3 protein: CAWSSGMGRSPLHF. The DNA of the CDR3 is TGTGCCTGGAGTTCAGGTATGGGTAGGTCACCCCTCCACTTT.

The CDR3 DNA is TGCGCCAGCAGCTTCGACAGCGACAATCAGCCCCAGCATTTT. Translating gives CASSFDSDNQPQHF. V usage is TRBV5-1 and J usage is TRBJ1-5, with a tentative D call TRBD1 (5 bases). This CDR3 is 14 amino acids long. Germline V gene lookup returns CDR1 SGHRS and CDR2 YFSETQ. Trimming pared 2 bases from V and 3 bases from J, leaving 9 bases between.

This chain links TRBV6-1 with TRBJ1-1; unclear D gene. CDR1 and CDR2 from the germline V gene are MNHNS and SASEGT. This CDR3 is 14 amino acids long. The V end lost 7 bases, the J end lost 4 bases, and 16 bases lay between the germline ends. The CDR3 loop reads CASILGGVATEAFF. Written as DNA, the CDR3 is TGTGCCAGCATCCTAGGTGGGGTTGCCACTGAAGCTTTCTTT.

This chain uses TRBV20-1 with TRBJ2-1, with D perhaps matching TRBD2 (6 bases). CDR3 length equals 14 residues. The germline V and J ends were trimmed by 2 bases and 7 bases, with 15 bases remaining between them. Germline assignment: CDR1 DFQATT and CDR2 SNEGSKA (reference sequence). The CDR3: CSARRDLRGNEQFF. The CDR3 DNA reads TGCAGTGCTAGAAGGGACCTCCGGGGGAATGAGCAGTTCTTC.

The CDR3 DNA reads as TGCGCCACCCAACAGGGGCCGGCGGGTCAGCCCCAGCATTTT. The encoded protein is CATQQGPAGQPQHF. The chain combines TRBV23-1 with TRBJ1-5, with 7 bases lining up with TRBD1. TRBV23-1 is labeled an ORF, and its function is uncertain. With V trimmed by 10 bases and J by 6 bases, 12 bases remained unmatched. The CDR3 has 14 amino acids.

The table lists this clonotype with a few counts. As DNA, the CDR3 is TGCAGTGCTGGGACTAGCGGGAGTTACGAGCAGTACTTC. It translates to CSAGTSGSYEQYF. The chain carries TRBV20-1 and TRBJ2-7; 14 bases fit TRBD2. This CDR3 is built from 13 residues. The V and J ends lost 5 bases and 4 bases, in that order; junction bases with no gene match: 1. Germline V gene lookup returns CDR1 DFQATT and CDR2 SNEGSKA (reference sequence).

The J gene is TRBJ1-5, the V gene TRBV5-1; the D is unclear. The CDR3 extends over 15 amino acids. Germline loops: CDR1 SGHRS, CDR2 YFSETQ. V dropped 1 base and J dropped 0 bases, with 8 bases sitting between them. Written as DNA, the CDR3 is TGCGCCAGCAGCTTGATGGGCCTTAGCAATCAGCCCCAGCATTTT. Protein: CASSLMGLSNQPQHF. Using reference TRBV5-1 and TRBJ1-5 for the parts outside the CDR3, the full variable domain is KAGVTQTPRYLIKTRGQQVTLSCSPISGHRSVSWYQQTPGQGLQFLFEYFSETQRNKGNFPGRFSGRQFSNSRSEMNVSTLELGDSALYLCASSLMGLSNQPQHFGDGTRLSIL.

This chain connects TRBV20-1 to TRBJ2-7; D is undetermined. The CDR3 is made up of 14 amino acids. V was shortened by 0 bases and J by 4 bases, with 13 bases between the two germline ends. CDR1 DFQATT and CDR2 SNEGSKA come from the germline V gene (reference sequence). CDR3: CSARDLSKGYEQYF. The CDR3 region has the DNA TGCAGTGCTAGAGATTTAAGCAAGGGATACGAGCAGTACTTC.

The rearrangement uses TRBV20-1 and TRBJ2-3, with 11 bases aligning to TRBD2. Germline trimming cut 4 bases from V and 3 bases from J; bases unmatched to any gene: 6. This CDR3 spans 15 amino acids. Germline lookup yields CDR1 DFQATT and CDR2 SNEGSKA (reference sequence). In nucleotides, the CDR3 is TGCAGTGCTACCCAACTAGCGGGAGTGACAGATACGCAGTATTTT. Protein: CSATQLAGVTDTQYF.

This sequence joins TRBV5-1 and TRBJ1-1; a weak D match, TRBD1 (5 bases). Germline values: CDR1 SGHRS, CDR2 YFSETQ. The CDR3 is made up of 15 amino acids. Trimming took 2 bases from V and 1 from J, leaving 12 bases between them. Here the CDR3 reads CASSFLFGGNTEAFF. In DNA form, the CDR3 reads TGCGCCAGCAGCTTCTTGTTCGGGGGGAACACTGAAGCTTTCTTT.

The rearrangement uses TRBV29-1 and TRBJ2-1; D is perhaps TRBD1 or TRBD2 (5 bases each). The V end lost 7 bases, the J end lost 4 bases, and 14 bases lay between the germline ends. Germline V gene sequence: CDR1 SQVTM, CDR2 ANQGSEA. CDR3 length: 13 amino acids. The CDR3 spells CSDIGTGYNEQFF. DNA of the CDR3: TGCAGCGATATCGGGACGGGATACAATGAGCAGTTCTTC.

This clonotype was seen only a few times. CDR3 in amino acids: CAWGQGVRNTEAFF. CDR3 nucleotide sequence: TGTGCCTGGGGGCAGGGAGTTCGAAACACTGAAGCTTTCTTT. This chain uses TRBV30 with TRBJ1-1; tentative D call: TRBD1 (5 bases). This CDR3 has 14 amino acids. The V gene's germline CDR1 is GTSNPN and CDR2 SVGIG (reference sequence). Trimming pared 5 bases from V and 2 bases from J, leaving 15 bases between. Using reference TRBV30 and TRBJ1-1 for the parts outside the CDR3, the full variable domain is SQTIHQWPATLVQPVGSPLSLECTVEGTSNPNLYWYRQAAGRGLQLLFYSVGIGQISSEVPQNLSASRPQDRQFILSSKKLLLSDSGFYLCAWGQGVRNTEAFFGQGTRLTVV.

The V and J genes are TRBV30 and TRBJ2-7, with a tentative D call TRBD1 (5 bases). Trimming removed 3 bases from V and 3 bases from J, with 12 bases in between. The CDR3 is 13 amino acids. Germline V gene sequence: CDR1 GTSNPN, CDR2 SVGIG (reference sequence). The DNA for the CDR3 is TGTGCCTGGAGCAGGGTGGACCTCTACGAGCAGTACTTC. Amino acids: CAWSRVDLYEQYF.

CDR3 in amino acids: CAWERDGSPYEQYF. The CDR3 bases are TGTGCCTGGGAAAGAGACGGAAGCCCTTACGAGCAGTACTTC. This chain uses TRBV30 with TRBJ2-7; the D is unclear. Per germline, CDR1 GTSNPN and CDR2 SVGIG (reference sequence). There are 14 residues in the CDR3. V was shortened by 5 bases and J by 4 bases, with 18 bases between the two germline ends.

This chain connects TRBV3-1 to TRBJ2-1; D perhaps matches TRBD2 (5 bases). Germline V gives CDR1 LGHDT, CDR2 YNNKEL (reference sequence). The CDR3 loop spans 14 amino acids. Trimming shortened V by 0 bases and J by 8 bases, and 11 bases separated the two germline ends. As DNA, the CDR3 is TGTGCCAGCAGCCAAGAGGCTGCGGGCCATGAGCAGTTCTTC. Translated, it gives CASSQEAAGHEQFF.

The chain couples TRBV18 to TRBJ1-1; unclear D gene. The V and J ends lost 0 bases and 5 bases respectively, with 13 bases between them. Germline CDR1 is KGHSH and CDR2 is LQKENI. There are 15 residues in the CDR3. This CDR3 is CASSPPSGWNTEAFF. The CDR3 bases are TGTGCCAGCTCACCACCGTCGGGGTGGAATACTGAAGCTTTCTTT.

J is TRBJ1-1 and V is TRBV20-1, with D unclear. Trimming pared 0 bases from V and 0 bases from J, leaving 8 bases between. CDR3 length: 14 amino acids. Germline V gene data show CDR1 as DFQATT and CDR2 as SNEGSKA (reference sequence). The CDR3, as DNA: TGCAGTGCTAGAGAGGCTTCCATGAACACTGAAGCTTTCTTT. Amino acids: CSAREASMNTEAFF.

The V gene is TRBV9, the J gene TRBJ2-7, with D perhaps matching TRBD1 (6 bases). This CDR3 has 13 residues. Between the trimmed V and J ends, which lost 0 bases and 6 bases, there was a span of 10 bases. Germline V gene lookup returns CDR1 SGDLS and CDR2 YYNGEE. The CDR3 loop reads CASSVEGHGEQYF. The CDR3 coding sequence is TGTGCCAGCAGCGTAGAGGGACACGGCGAGCAGTACTTC.

The CDR3: CSARGDRGFYEQFF. CDR3 sequence (DNA): TGCAGTGCTAGGGGGGACAGGGGATTCTATGAGCAGTTCTTC. The chain has TRBV20-1 and TRBJ2-1; 10 positions agree with TRBD1. The CDR3 consists of 14 residues. CDR1 is DFQATT, CDR2 SNEGSKA, per germline (reference sequence). Unmatched junction bases numbered 7, after V lost 3 bases and J lost 8 bases.

The rearrangement joins TRBV29-1 to TRBJ2-1; D perhaps matches TRBD2 (5 bases). This CDR3 contains 13 residues. CDR1 is SQVTM, CDR2 ANQGSEA, per germline. Trimming cost V 8 bases and J 1 base, with 12 bases left between them. This chain's CDR3 is CSFASGSYNEQFF. CDR3 nucleotide sequence: TGCAGCTTCGCCAGCGGTTCCTACAATGAGCAGTTCTTC.

The V gene is TRBV30, the J gene TRBJ1-4, with D tentatively TRBD1 (5 bases). The CDR3 has 14 residues. Germline V lookup: CDR1 GTSNPN, CDR2 SVGIG (reference sequence). Trimming stripped 4 bases from V and 7 bases from J, with 16 bases between. For the CDR3, the DNA is TGTGCCTGGATTACCTGTGCGGGGCCTGAAAAACTGTTTTTT. Translating it yields CAWITCAGPEKLFF.